This TCR beta chain was observed in a study of blood T cell repertoires in COVID-19. Assay used: immunoSEQ multiplex PCR; TCRdb lists only in-frame clones, some missing. The sample includes 200,000 to 250,000 clones, 75% to 85% of them seen just once. Clinical history reported by participants formed the basis on which cohorts were assigned. There are 12 residues in the CDR3. The V end was cut by 3 bases, the J end by 7 bases, with 9 bases between. Per the germline V gene, CDR1 is LNHDA and CDR2 is SQIVND (reference sequence). The chain uses TRBV19 and TRBJ1-2; D uncertain. The clonotype comes from a middle-aged man who had recovered from COVID-19. Source material: PBMCs or T cells enriched from blood (not recorded which). The CDR3: CASSMTDRGYTF. The CDR3 bases are TGTGCCAGTAGTATGACTGATCGTGGCTACACCTTC.